This is a list of T cell receptor beta chains from one sample in a study of shared T cell receptors in the human thymus. TCRdb's table, derived via immunoSEQ multiplex PCR, lists solely in-frame clones and lacks some. The table lists about 400,000 clones, 95% of them singletons. Sequencing was done on a sample of thymocytes. The origin of the receptors is a human donor. Each CDR3 is given with its conserved first and last residue. A D gene is named only where the DNA matches it firmly. Size is stated for part of the rows, as once, few or many counts, or as a class when the clone is expanded.

TRBJ1-5,NA,TRBV28,NA,CASSFRAEAPNQPQHF,TGTGCCAGCAGTTTTAGGGCGGAGGCCCCCAATCAGCCCCAGCATTTT
TRBJ2-1,once,TRBV15,NA,CATSVSSGRSSYNEQFF,TGTGCCACCAGCGTCTCGTCCGGGCGGAGCTCCTACAATGAGCAGTTCTTC
TRBJ1-5,NA,TRBV5-5,TRBD1,CASSSRGTGGAGFGQPQHF,TGTGCCAGCAGCTCACGCGGGACAGGGGGCGCGGGATTTGGACAGCCCCAGCATTTT
TRBJ2-5,NA,TRBV29-1,NA,CSVFNRRGLQEAQYF,TGCAGCGTATTTAACCGCCGAGGCTTGCAAGAGGCCCAGTACTTC
TRBJ1-5,NA,TRBV30,NA,CAWSGPNGNQPQHF,TGTGCCTGGAGCGGGCCCAACGGCAATCAGCCCCAGCATTTT
TRBJ1-2,once,TRBV13,NA,CASSLGDSGGYTF,TGTGCCAGCAGCTTAGGGGACAGTGGTGGCTACACCTTC
TRBJ2-5,NA,TRBV28,NA,CASGGTVQETQYF,TGTGCCAGCGGAGGGACGGTCCAAGAGACCCAGTACTTC
TRBJ2-3,NA,TRBV27,NA,CASSQGLNPPPTDTQYF,TGTGCCAGCAGTCAGGGACTTAACCCACCCCCCACAGATACGCAGTATTTT
TRBJ2-7,NA,TRBV27,NA,CASSLSPGQSYEQYF,TGTGCCAGCAGTTTATCTCCGGGACAATCTTACGAGCAGTACTTC
TRBJ2-6,NA,TRBV7-2,TRBD1,CASSSLRDRGSGANVLTF,TGTGCCAGCAGCTCGCTCCGGGACAGGGGTTCTGGGGCCAACGTCCTGACTTTC
TRBJ2-7,NA,TRBV14,TRBD2,CASSQEGRERGSEQYF,TGTGCCAGCAGCCAAGAGGGGCGGGAGAGGGGATCCGAGCAGTACTTC
TRBJ2-3,NA,TRBV20-1,NA,CSARRDTQYF,TGCAGTGCTAGGCGGGATACGCAGTATTTT
TRBJ1-1,NA,TRBV27,TRBD1,CASRPGQGVAMNTEAFF,TGTGCCAGCCGACCCGGACAGGGGGTTGCCATGAACACTGAAGCTTTCTTT
TRBJ2-7,NA,TRBV7-2,TRBD2,CASSLGPSGSGQYF,TGTGCCAGCAGCTTAGGGCCTAGCGGGAGTGGCCAGTACTTC
TRBJ1-3,NA,TRBV28,NA,CASSSGTENTIYF,TGTGCCAGCAGTTCGGGCACAGAAAACACCATATATTTT
TRBJ1-3,NA,TRBV19,NA,CASSIEGAGNTIYF,TGTGCCAGTAGTATCGAGGGTGCTGGAAACACCATATATTTT
TRBJ2-1,NA,TRBV7-3,TRBD2,CASSYDGVLAGGPTYNEQFF,TGTGCCAGCAGTTACGACGGTGTCCTAGCGGGAGGTCCTACCTACAATGAGCAGTTCTTC
TRBJ2-6,NA,TRBV12-5,NA,CASGSTGLRGANVLTF,TGTGCTAGTGGCTCCACAGGGCTGCGGGGGGCCAACGTCCTGACTTTC
TRBJ2-4,NA,TRBV5-1,TRBD2,CASSLPTSVLAKNIQYF,TGCGCCAGCAGCTTGCCGACTAGCGTCCTAGCCAAAAACATTCAGTACTTC
TRBJ2-7,NA,TRBV14,TRBD2,CASSQDGLAGGPTYEQYF,TGTGCCAGCAGCCAAGATGGACTAGCGGGAGGGCCAACCTACGAGCAGTACTTC
TRBJ2-5,NA,TRBV7-6,TRBD2,CASSALGGGRETQYF,TGTGCCAGCAGCGCGCTCGGGGGGGGAAGGGAGACCCAGTACTTC
TRBJ2-7,NA,TRBV28,TRBD2,CASSLSADQVAGYPHSREQYF,TGTGCCAGCAGTTTATCGGCGGATCAGGTAGCGGGATATCCCCATTCGCGTGAGCAGTACTTC
TRBJ2-7,NA,TRBV4-3,TRBD1,CASSLLPGQSYEQYF,TGCGCCAGCAGCCTTCTGCCGGGACAGAGTTACGAGCAGTACTTC
TRBJ2-3,NA,TRBV18,TRBD2,CASSPPTVRTSGRREEDTQYF,TGTGCCAGCTCACCACCTACGGTTAGGACTAGCGGGAGGAGAGAGGAAGATACGCAGTATTTT
TRBJ1-3,NA,TRBV5-8,NA,CASSLDRQGHSGNTIYF,TGTGCCAGCAGCTTGGATAGGCAGGGTCACTCTGGAAACACCATATATTTT
TRBJ2-2,NA,TRBV7-3,TRBD1,CASSSRTGDTGELFF,TGTGCCAGCAGCTCCCGGACAGGGGACACCGGGGAGCTGTTTTTT
TRBJ1-2,NA,TRBV27,NA,CASSHKGAGYTF,TGTGCCAGCAGTCATAAAGGAGCCGGCTACACCTTC
TRBJ2-1,NA,TRBV27,TRBD2,CASSPFGRPPFEQFF,TGTGCCAGCAGCCCCTTCGGGAGGCCCCCCTTTGAGCAGTTCTTC
TRBJ2-1,NA,TRBV27,TRBD2,CASTRLAGGGAEQFF,TGTGCCAGCACACGACTAGCGGGAGGGGGCGCTGAGCAGTTCTTC
TRBJ1-1,NA,TRBV28,NA,CASSLSGLTRTMNTEAFF,TGTGCCAGCAGTTTATCAGGGCTGACGCGAACAATGAACACTGAAGCTTTCTTT
TRBJ1-1,NA,TRBV7-4,NA,CASSYEEGLKGTEAFF,TGTGCCAGCAGCTACGAAGAAGGGTTGAAGGGAACTGAAGCTTTCTTT
TRBJ2-5,NA,TRBV12-5,NA,CASGLVLEKGLGKETQYF,TGTGCTAGTGGTTTGGTACTTGAAAAGGGGTTGGGAAAAGAGACCCAGTACTTC
TRBJ2-3,NA,TRBV28,TRBD2,CASGRGAGVGFTDTQYF,TGTGCCAGCGGGAGGGGAGCGGGAGTAGGGTTCACAGATACGCAGTATTTT
TRBJ1-4,NA,TRBV7-2,NA,CASRQAGEKLFF,TGTGCCAGCAGGCAAGCGGGGGAAAAACTGTTTTTT
TRBJ1-4,few,TRBV6-1,NA,CASSGFPQGPHELFF,TGTGCCAGCAGTGGATTTCCGCAGGGTCCCCATGAACTGTTTTTT
TRBJ1-5,NA,TRBV5-5,TRBD1,CASSLTGGNGNQPQHF,TGTGCCAGCAGCTTGACAGGGGGCAACGGCAATCAGCCCCAGCATTTT
TRBJ1-1,NA,TRBV27,NA,CASRPRSSTIGEAFF,TGTGCCAGCAGGCCTCGGTCCAGTACTATTGGTGAAGCTTTCTTT
TRBJ2-1,NA,TRBV13,TRBD2,CASPKVSSGRYRGNEQFF,TGTGCCAGCCCCAAAGTGTCTAGCGGGAGGTATAGGGGCAATGAGCAGTTCTTC